This TCR beta chain was obtained from a study of breast tumors, draining lymph nodes, adjacent tissues. Study-wide results and limits: Data only fit, rather than demonstrated, lymph node origin of most tumor T cells. Tumors had less TCR diversity than lymph nodes, more than nontumor tissue.

TCRdb re-derived calls from the multiplex PCR reads in MiXCR, one entry per CDR3 protein. The sample comprises about 130,000 distinct CDR3 sequences, 21% of which are singletons, and about 2.2% rests with the top ten. Trimming removed 8 bases at V and 6 bases at J, with 14 bases between. Germline CDR1 and CDR2: SNHLY and FYNNEI. The length of the CDR3 is 12 residues. Axillary draining lymph nodes of breast cancer patients supplied the node samples. This clonotype was seen many times. What it recognizes is unknown. The clonotype was recovered from a female donor with breast cancer. Some clones in this sample may be carry-over from other donors' samples. Sequenced material: axillary lymph node tissue. This chain joins TRBV2 and TRBJ2-7; D is perhaps TRBD1 or TRBD2 (6 bases each). In DNA form, the CDR3 reads TGTGCCAGCTCGGGGGCTTCGGGCGAGCAGTACTTC. Amino acid sequence: CASSGASGEQYF.